The 14 T cell receptor beta chains in this list originate from one sample, sequenced in a study of shared clonotypes between healthy human individuals (dated by TCRdb to the early 2020s). Library creation used the immunoSEQ multiplex PCR assay. In its TCRdb copy, this immuneACCESS table keeps in-frame sequences only and misses some clones. Where compared with another copy, unresolved V genes explain less than half of these, and the others have no known cause. A total of millions of clones appear in this sample, roughly 93% of them only once. 0.3% to 0.4% of the sample is held by the ten biggest clonotypes. Sequenced material: naive CD4+ T cells from PBMCs. The label giving this sample's cell subset or site can be read as: CD45RA+ positively selected. These receptors were collected from a man between 18 and 35 years old in good health. Some clones in this sample may be carry-over from other donors' samples.

The CDR3: CASSREFHTDTQYF. The DNA of the CDR3 is TGTGCCAGCAGCCGGGAGTTTCATACAGATACGCAGTATTTT. This chain joins TRBV14 and TRBJ2-3; tentatively, D is TRBD2 (5 bases). Between the trimmed V and J ends, which lost 4 bases and 3 bases, there was a span of 11 bases. CDR3 length: 14 amino acids. Germline V gene data show CDR1 as SGHDN and CDR2 as FVKESK.

The V and J genes are TRBV13 and TRBJ2-1; D tentatively fits TRBD1 or TRBD2 (6 bases each). Germline CDR1 PRHDT, CDR2 FYEKMQ (reference sequence). The V gene lost 4 bases and the J gene lost 6 bases, with 13 bases spanning the gap. The CDR3 is made up of 14 amino acids. The CDR3 here is CASSSPGAGNEQFF. CDR3 nucleotide sequence: TGTGCCAGCAGCTCCCCGGGGGCCGGCAATGAGCAGTTCTTC.

Comments on this clone: Within the sample, other DNA sequences also encode this same CDR3. This chain joins TRBV27 and TRBJ2-1; 12 positions match TRBD2. V lost 3 bases, J lost 3 bases, and 3 bases stayed unmatched. Germline lookup yields CDR1 MNHEY and CDR2 SMNVEV (reference sequence). This CDR3 comprises 16 residues. Here the CDR3 reads CASSLRTSGNYNEQFF. The CDR3 coding sequence is TGTGCCAGCAGTTTGAGGACTAGCGGGAACTACAATGAGCAGTTCTTC.

This clone was picked up one time. For the CDR3, the DNA is TGTGCCAGCAGTTCTACCGGGACTAGCGGGATCTCCGGGGAGCTGTTTTTT. This encodes CASSSTGTSGISGELFF. The chain has TRBV28 and TRBJ2-2, with 13 bases identical to TRBD2. J lost 6 bases, V lost 4 bases, and 8 bases had no gene match. The CDR3 is 17 residues long. The germline CDR1 and CDR2 sequences are MDHEN and SYDVKM.

The V and J genes are TRBV5-1 and TRBJ2-7; D is unclear. Germline V gene sequence: CDR1 SGHRS, CDR2 YFSETQ. The CDR3 spans 16 residues. V lost 0 bases and J lost 6, with 19 bases in between. This chain's CDR3 is CASSLASLTEKGEQYF. The CDR3 DNA sequence: TGCGCCAGCAGCTTGGCCTCCCTGACTGAGAAGGGCGAGCAGTACTTC.

The rearrangement joins TRBV11-1 to TRBJ1-2, with 7 bases identical to TRBD1. This CDR3 is 15 amino acids long. The germline CDR1 and CDR2 sequences are SGHAT and FQDESV (reference sequence). The junction had 14 bases not matched to a gene; V was cut back by 7 bases and J by 6 bases. For the CDR3, the DNA is TGTGCCAGCACCGCCCTCGGTAGGGGGCTTGATGGCTACACCTTC. This gives the protein CASTALGRGLDGYTF.

The chain uses TRBV5-6 and TRBJ2-5; a weak D match, TRBD1 (5 bases). Between the trimmed V and J ends, which lost 2 bases and 2 bases, there was a span of 10 bases. The germline V gene encodes CDR1 SGHDT and CDR2 YYEEEE. The CDR3 loop spans 14 amino acids. In DNA form, the CDR3 reads TGTGCCAGCAGCTTCGCCCAGGGTCAAGAGACCCAGTACTTC. Translating it yields CASSFAQGQETQYF.

The V call is TRBV18, the J call TRBJ2-7; no firm D call. This CDR3 is built from 14 residues. Germline loops: CDR1 KGHSH, CDR2 LQKENI. Trimming removed 3 bases at V and 0 bases at J, with 9 bases between. The CDR3 DNA sequence: TGTGCCAGCTCACCGCCCTTCCCCTCCTACGAGCAGTACTTC. The encoded protein is CASSPPFPSYEQYF.

Worth noting for this clone: Other DNA sequences of this sample code for an identical CDR3. This chain's CDR3 is CASSVVPSGNTIYF. In DNA form, the CDR3 reads TGTGCCAGCAGCGTAGTCCCCTCTGGAAACACCATATATTTT. The chain couples TRBV9 to TRBJ1-3; unclear D gene. V dropped 0 bases and J dropped 0 bases, with 4 bases sitting between them. Germline CDR1 SGDLS, CDR2 YYNGEE. The CDR3 runs 14 residues.

The chain employs TRBV14 and TRBJ2-2; D call uncertain. The CDR3 runs 14 residues. The germline V gene encodes CDR1 SGHDN and CDR2 FVKESK. V lost 3 bases and J lost 4, with 9 bases in between. This CDR3 is CASSQVPGTGELFF. The CDR3 DNA reads TGTGCCAGCAGCCAGGTTCCGGGCACCGGGGAGCTGTTTTTT.

The chain joins TRBV6-5 to TRBJ2-7, with TRBD1 matching 8 bases. The CDR3 contains 16 residues. CDR1 and CDR2 from the germline V gene are MNHEY and SVGAGI. Trimming took 6 bases from V and 4 from J; bases not matched to a gene: 14. The DNA of the CDR3 is TGTGCCAGCAGCTACGCCCGGGACAGGCTTAATTACGAGCAGTACTTC. Its protein is CASSYARDRLNYEQYF.

The chain employs TRBV7-2 and TRBJ2-2; 10 positions agree with TRBD2. Germline V lookup: CDR1 SGHTA, CDR2 FQGNSA. The junction had 6 bases not matched to a gene; V was cut back by 2 bases and J by 6 bases. The CDR3 totals 16 residues. Here the CDR3 DNA reads TGTGCCAGCAGCTTAAGAGCGGGAGGGCCCTCCGGGGAGCTGTTTTTT. Its translation: CASSLRAGGPSGELFF.

The chain links TRBV6-5 to TRBJ2-7, with TRBD2 as a possible D gene (7 bases). This CDR3 region has 15 residues. V lost 6 bases to trimming and J lost 2 bases, with 17 bases between them. CDR1 and CDR2 from the germline V gene are MNHEY and SVGAGI. The CDR3 region has the DNA TGTGCCAGCAGCCCTCGGGGGGCAGGGGCCTACGAGCAGTACTTC. Its protein product is CASSPRGAGAYEQYF.

The chain joins TRBV7-2 to TRBJ2-7; tentatively, D is TRBD1 (6 bases). Trimming cost V 6 bases and J 3 bases, with 15 bases left between them. CDR3 length: 14 amino acids. CDR1 is SGHTA and CDR2 is FQGNSA in the germline V gene. For the CDR3, the DNA is TGTGCCAGCAGTTCGAGGACAGCCGACTACGAGCAGTACTTC. Protein product: CASSSRTADYEQYF.